The sequence of this TCR beta chain was determined in a study of cytomegalovirus exposure and HLA in healthy donors. Worth noting for this clone: Antigen: not known.

Both 60 Vbeta primers and 13 Jbeta primers went into the PCR. TCRdb's table, derived via immunoSEQ multiplex PCR, lists solely in-frame clones and lacks some. The sample includes around 130,000 clones, around 78% of them seen just once. Overall study findings and caveats: A later analysis reported that several of the most significant clusters appeared to be linked to common viral pathogens, among them Epstein-Barr virus. In vitro experiments confirmed that a few CMV-associated chains were specific for CMV antigens. V- and J-gene trimming of TCR beta was linked (in a later analysis) to a missense DCLRE1C variant.

Source material: PBMCs. This TCR was sampled from a woman aged 40 to 50 in good health and CMV-seronegative.

The CDR3 DNA reads TGTGCCAGCAGCAGCGACAGGGGAAGCTCCTATAATTCACCCCTCCACTTT. Translation gives CASSSDRGSSYNSPLHF. V is TRBV7-9 and J is TRBJ1-6; TRBD1 matches at 8 bases. V lost 5 bases, J lost 0 bases, and 6 bases stayed unmatched. From germline, CDR1 is SEHNR and CDR2 FQNEAQ (reference sequence). The CDR3 sequence is 17 residues long.